The present entry profiles one T cell receptor (beta chain) with its context. A second 7 to 11 cycle PCR used barcoded and J-beta primers. A single record per CDR3 protein comes from TCRdb applying MiXCR to the 5' RACE reads. The data show 750,000 to 950,000 distinct CDR3 sequences, about 48% seen once. This specimen belongs to a study of blood T cells in healthy people across ages. Looking at the study overall: With template switching, about one barcoded beta molecule was captured per two T cells.

The CDR3 is 15 residues long. V was trimmed by 5 bases and J by 5 bases, leaving 19 bases between them. Germline assignment: CDR1 DFQATT and CDR2 SNEGSKA (reference sequence). The receptor's source is a man older than 75 in good health. The material sequenced was blood. The gene calls are TRBV20-1 and TRBJ1-5, with D perhaps TRBD1 (5 bases). The CDR3 sequence is CSAFMPGLVDQPQHF. CDR3 DNA: TGCAGTGCTTTTATGCCGGGACTAGTCGATCAGCCCCAGCATTTT.